Following are 21 T cell receptor beta chains from one sample sequenced in a study of shared T cell receptors in the human thymus. The data were produced by immunoSEQ multiplex PCR, yet TCRdb's version contains in-frame clones alone and is incomplete. This table holds more than 550,000 clones, 70% to 90% found once. This sample was also put to use in a study of human thymus T cells.

Material: thymocytes. All receptors derive from a girl under three years old with a congenital heart defect.

This clone was counted a few times. This chain links TRBV7-8 with TRBJ1-5; D possibly corresponds to TRBD1 (5 bases). Germline V gene lookup returns CDR1 SGHVS and CDR2 FQNEAQ. The CDR3 extends over 16 amino acids. V was shortened by 0 bases and J by 2 bases, with 11 bases between the two germline ends. The CDR3 DNA follows: TGTGCCAGCAGCTTAGCCAGGACACCCGGCAATCAGCCCCAGCATTTT. This sequence encodes CASSLARTPGNQPQHF. The whole variable domain, remainder taken from reference TRBV7-8 and TRBJ1-5, is GAGVSQSPRYKVAKRGQDVALRCDPISGHVSLFWYQQALGQGPEFLTYFQNEAQLDKSGLPSDRFFAERPEGSVSTLKIQRTQQEDSAVYLCASSLARTPGNQPQHFGDGTRLSIL.

This chain uses TRBV4-1 with TRBJ1-1; possible D gene TRBD1, 6 bases. The CDR3 spans 16 residues. V was cut by 3 bases and J by 2 bases, with 16 bases left in between. The germline gives CDR1 MGHRA, CDR2 YSYEKL. CDR3 protein: CASSHPLQGRNTEAFF. The DNA of the CDR3 is TGCGCCAGCAGCCATCCCTTACAGGGCCGCAACACTGAAGCTTTCTTT.

V is TRBV4-1 and J is TRBJ1-6, with a weak D call TRBD1 (6 bases). The germline V and J ends were trimmed by 1 base and 7 bases, with 14 bases remaining between them. This CDR3 is 16 amino acids long. From germline, CDR1 is MGHRA and CDR2 YSYEKL. This CDR3 reads CASSQGYRELNSPLHF. The DNA of the CDR3 is TGCGCCAGCAGCCAAGGGTACAGGGAATTAAATTCACCCCTCCACTTT.

The gene calls are TRBV28 and TRBJ2-3; 7 positions agree with TRBD1. Germline V lookup: CDR1 MDHEN, CDR2 SYDVKM. J was trimmed by 0 bases and V by 6 bases; bases with no gene match: 9. The CDR3 runs 16 residues. In DNA form, the CDR3 reads TGTGCCAGCAGCCCTTGGACAGGTCAGAGCACAGATACGCAGTATTTT. This codes for CASSPWTGQSTDTQYF.

The chain combines TRBV2 with TRBJ2-1, with 7 bases fitting TRBD1. Germline CDR1 SNHLY, CDR2 FYNNEI. Germline trimming cut 6 bases from V and 4 bases from J; bases unmatched to any gene: 9. The length of the CDR3 is 15 residues. The CDR3 DNA sequence: TGTGCCAGCAGCCTTGACAGGGCGTCATACAATGAGCAGTTCTTC. This translates into CASSLDRASYNEQFF. Combining the CDR3 with reference TRBV2 and TRBJ2-1 gives the whole variable domain EPEVTQTPSHQVTQMGQEVILRCVPISNHLYFYWYRQILGQKVEFLVSFYNNEISEKSEIFDDQFSVERPDGSNFTLKIRSTKLEDSAMYFCASSLDRASYNEQFFGPGTRLTVL.

The chain couples TRBV6-5 to TRBJ2-2; 8 bases align to TRBD1. This CDR3 region has 14 residues. After removal of 6 bases from V and 4 bases from J, the junction contained 4 bases not matched to a gene. The V gene's germline CDR1 is MNHEY and CDR2 SVGAGI. CDR3 sequence: CASRGQDSTGELFF. The CDR3 DNA sequence: TGTGCCAGCAGGGGACAGGATTCCACCGGGGAGCTGTTTTTT.

This clone occurred a few times. The DNA is omitted, as the CDR3 cannot be located on it reliably, and the CDR3 follows TCRdb's listing. The V and J genes are TRBV2 and TRBJ1-5. Per germline, CDR1 SNHLY and CDR2 FYNNEI. The CDR3 spans 21 amino acids, including both terminal residues. The CDR3 is CASSEGAFGPGRGNSNQPQHF.

This clone showed up just once. CDR3 sequence (DNA): TGTGCCAGCAGTTGGACAGGGAACCATCCGTACCCGGTGGGGGCGGGTGAAGCTTTCTTT. It specifies CASSWTGNHPYPVGAGEAFF. V is TRBV28 and J is TRBJ1-1; 8 bases line up with TRBD1. The germline V gene encodes CDR1 MDHEN and CDR2 SYDVKM. With 4 bases clipped from V and 7 bases from J, the junction kept 26 bases outside the gene matches. The CDR3 consists of 20 residues.

The chain has TRBV9 and TRBJ2-1; maybe TRBD1 (6 bases). V lost 0 bases, J lost 0 bases, and 10 bases lay in between. Germline-derived CDR1 and CDR2 are SGDLS and YYNGEE. The CDR3 totals 16 residues. CDR3 DNA: TGTGCCAGCAGCGTAGAACAGGGCAGCTCCTACAATGAGCAGTTCTTC. Residues: CASSVEQGSSYNEQFF.

The chain joins TRBV4-1 to TRBJ2-3; 8 bases agree with TRBD1. The CDR3 contains 17 residues. The junction had 13 bases not matched to a gene; V was cut back by 3 bases and J by 5 bases. CDR1 is MGHRA, CDR2 YSYEKL, per germline. CDR3 residues: CASSHAPCRGREDTQYF. The CDR3 bases are TGCGCCAGCAGCCACGCCCCTTGCAGGGGGCGAGAAGATACGCAGTATTTT.

This clone was recorded only once. The gene calls are TRBV18 and TRBJ2-7; 7 nucleotides line up with TRBD1. This CDR3 is built from 15 residues. The germline V gene has CDR1 KGHSH and CDR2 LQKENI. Germline trimming cut 3 bases from V and 6 bases from J; bases unmatched to any gene: 11. CDR3 in amino acids: CASSPPDRVNPEQYF. The CDR3 DNA is TGTGCCAGCTCACCGCCCGACAGGGTAAATCCCGAGCAGTACTTC.

The chain is built from TRBV11-3 and TRBJ2-1; the match to TRBD1 covers 8 bases. The germline V gene has CDR1 SGHNT and CDR2 YENEEA. Trimming at V came to 4 bases and at J to 1 base, leaving 3 bases not matched to a gene. The CDR3 runs to 15 residues. CDR3 protein: CASSSDRASYNEQFF. The CDR3 DNA is TGTGCCAGCAGCTCGGACAGGGCTTCCTACAATGAGCAGTTCTTC.

The chain combines TRBV7-9 with TRBJ2-7, with TRBD1 identical over 7 bases. Germline loops: CDR1 SEHNR, CDR2 FQNEAQ (reference sequence). This CDR3 is 17 amino acids long. V shed 5 bases, J shed 3 bases, and the junction held 16 bases outside the gene matches. The DNA for the CDR3 is TGTGCCAGCAGCCCCCGACAGGGACCCGGAACAGACTACGAGCAGTACTTC. Its protein is CASSPRQGPGTDYEQYF.

Concerning this clone itself: The sample holds other DNA sequences that translate to the same CDR3. The chain recombines TRBV19 with TRBJ2-7; D unclear. The CDR3 length is 12 residues. CDR1 is LNHDA, CDR2 SQIVND, per germline (reference sequence). V lost 3 bases, J lost 4 bases, and 7 bases lay in between. CDR3 sequence: CASSIPGYEQYF. As DNA, the CDR3 is TGTGCCAGTAGTATCCCCGGGTACGAGCAGTACTTC.

V usage is TRBV7-6 and J usage is TRBJ2-7; weak D call: TRBD2 (7 bases). V lost 2 bases to trimming and J lost 3 bases, with 14 bases between them. The CDR3 consists of 15 residues. Germline loops: CDR1 SGHVS, CDR2 FNYEAQ. The CDR3 DNA is TGTGCCAGCAGCTTAACTAGGGAGGGGGACTACGAGCAGTACTTC. This translates into CASSLTREGDYEQYF.

The gene calls are TRBV29-1 and TRBJ2-3, with 12 bases identical to TRBD2. Germline CDR1 and CDR2: SQVTM and ANQGSEA. The CDR3 is made up of 13 amino acids. The DNA of the CDR3 is TGCACCTATGGGGCTAGCGGGGGGGAAAGGCAGTATTTT. It specifies CTYGASGGERQYF.

This clone has only a few counts. The rearrangement uses TRBV5-1 and TRBJ1-1; TRBD1 agrees at 9 bases. After removal of 7 bases from V and 3 bases from J, the junction contained 4 bases not matched to a gene. This CDR3 spans 13 amino acids. Germline-derived CDR1 and CDR2 are SGHRS and YFSETQ. CDR3: CASWDREDTEAFF. The CDR3 region has the DNA TGCGCCAGCTGGGACAGGGAGGACACTGAAGCTTTCTTT.

The V call is TRBV9, the J call TRBJ2-2; D is unclear. The CDR3 extends over 12 amino acids. V lost 4 bases, J lost 1 base, and 2 bases lay in between. The germline V gene has CDR1 SGDLS and CDR2 YYNGEE. For the CDR3, the DNA is TGTGCCAGCAGCCTGAACACCGGGGAGCTGTTTTTT. Translated, it gives CASSLNTGELFF.

The rearrangement uses TRBV5-1 and TRBJ1-2; D perhaps matches TRBD1 (5 bases). This CDR3 is built from 14 residues. The germline V and J ends were trimmed by 3 bases and 4 bases, with 13 bases remaining between them. Germline CDR1 SGHRS, CDR2 YFSETQ. The CDR3 bases are TGCGCCAGCAGCTCCCGCGCTACAGGCTATGGCTACACCTTC. Translation gives CASSSRATGYGYTF. The full variable domain, with the rest looked up from reference TRBV5-1 and TRBJ1-2, is KAGVTQTPRYLIKTRGQQVTLSCSPISGHRSVSWYQQTPGQGLQFLFEYFSETQRNKGNFPGRFSGRQFSNSRSEMNVSTLELGDSALYLCASSSRATGYGYTFGSGTRLTVV.

The chain joins TRBV6-4 to TRBJ2-2; D unresolved. The germline V gene encodes CDR1 MRHNA and CDR2 SNTAGT. This CDR3 comprises 14 residues. With 4 bases removed from V and 1 base from J, the gap between germline ends came to 7 bases. Here the CDR3 reads CASSVAKNTGELFF. The CDR3 DNA is TGTGCCAGCAGTGTAGCAAAGAACACCGGGGAGCTGTTTTTT.

The chain joins TRBV6-1 to TRBJ1-2, with D possibly matching TRBD1 (6 bases). CDR3 size: 17 residues. The V and J ends lost 0 bases and 3 bases respectively, with 17 bases between them. Germline loops: CDR1 MNHNS, CDR2 SASEGT. The CDR3 sequence: CASSEARWGGADYGYTF. Written as DNA, the CDR3 is TGTGCCAGCAGTGAAGCGCGGTGGGGGGGGGCCGACTATGGCTACACCTTC.